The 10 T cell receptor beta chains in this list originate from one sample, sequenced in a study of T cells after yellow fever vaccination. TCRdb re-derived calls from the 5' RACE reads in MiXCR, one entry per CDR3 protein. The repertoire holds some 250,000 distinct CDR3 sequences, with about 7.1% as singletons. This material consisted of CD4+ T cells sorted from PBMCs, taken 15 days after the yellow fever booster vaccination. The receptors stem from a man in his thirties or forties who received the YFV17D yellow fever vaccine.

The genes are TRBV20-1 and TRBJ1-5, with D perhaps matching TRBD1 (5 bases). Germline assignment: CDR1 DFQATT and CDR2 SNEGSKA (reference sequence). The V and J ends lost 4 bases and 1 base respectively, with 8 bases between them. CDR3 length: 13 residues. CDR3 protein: CSAIGASNQPQHF. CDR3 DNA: TGCAGTGCTATAGGGGCGAGCAATCAGCCCCAGCATTTT.

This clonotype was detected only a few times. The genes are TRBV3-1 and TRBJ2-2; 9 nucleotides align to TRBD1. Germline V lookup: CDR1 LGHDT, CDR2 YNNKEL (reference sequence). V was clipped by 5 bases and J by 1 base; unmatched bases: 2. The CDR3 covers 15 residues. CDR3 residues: CASSRTGENTGELFF. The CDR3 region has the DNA TGTGCCAGCAGCAGGACAGGGGAGAACACCGGGGAGCTGTTTTTT.

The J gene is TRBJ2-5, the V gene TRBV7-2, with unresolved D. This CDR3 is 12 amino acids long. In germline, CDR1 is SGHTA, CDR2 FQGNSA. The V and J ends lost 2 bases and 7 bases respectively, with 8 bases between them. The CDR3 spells CASSLTWGTQYF. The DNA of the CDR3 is TGTGCCAGCAGCTTAACGTGGGGGACCCAGTACTTC.

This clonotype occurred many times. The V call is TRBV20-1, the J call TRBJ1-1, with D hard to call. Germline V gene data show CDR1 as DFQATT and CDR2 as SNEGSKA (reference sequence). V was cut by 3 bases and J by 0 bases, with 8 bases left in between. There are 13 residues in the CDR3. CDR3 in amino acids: CSASSPVNTEAFF. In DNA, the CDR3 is TGCAGTGCTAGTAGTCCGGTGAACACTGAAGCTTTCTTT.

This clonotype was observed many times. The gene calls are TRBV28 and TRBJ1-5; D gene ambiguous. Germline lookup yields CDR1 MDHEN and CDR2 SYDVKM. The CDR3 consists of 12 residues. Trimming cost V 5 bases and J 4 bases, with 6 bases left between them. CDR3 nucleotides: TGTGCCAGCAGTACACATAATCAGCCCCAGCATTTT. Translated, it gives CASSTHNQPQHF.

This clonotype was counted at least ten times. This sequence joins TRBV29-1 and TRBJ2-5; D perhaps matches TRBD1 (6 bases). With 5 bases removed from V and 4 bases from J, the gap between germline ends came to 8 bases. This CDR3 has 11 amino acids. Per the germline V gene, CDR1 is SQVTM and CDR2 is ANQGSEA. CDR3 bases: TGCAGCGTTCCACAGGGAGAGACCCAGTACTTC. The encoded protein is CSVPQGETQYF.

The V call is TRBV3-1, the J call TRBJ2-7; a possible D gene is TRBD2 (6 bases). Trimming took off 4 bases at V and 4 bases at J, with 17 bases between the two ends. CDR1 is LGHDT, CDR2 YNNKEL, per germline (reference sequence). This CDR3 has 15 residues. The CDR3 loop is CASSPTAGRRYEQYF. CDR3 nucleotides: TGTGCCAGCAGCCCTACGGCGGGAAGGCGGTACGAGCAGTACTTC.

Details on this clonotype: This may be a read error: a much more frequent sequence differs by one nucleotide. The DNA for the CDR3 is TGTGCCAGCAGTTATACTACCGGTGCTAGTGCCTTC. This sequence encodes CASSYTTGASAF. The V call is TRBV7-9, the J call TRBJ2-7, with D hard to call. Germline V lookup: CDR1 SEHNR, CDR2 FQNEAQ (reference sequence). The CDR3 sequence is 12 residues long.

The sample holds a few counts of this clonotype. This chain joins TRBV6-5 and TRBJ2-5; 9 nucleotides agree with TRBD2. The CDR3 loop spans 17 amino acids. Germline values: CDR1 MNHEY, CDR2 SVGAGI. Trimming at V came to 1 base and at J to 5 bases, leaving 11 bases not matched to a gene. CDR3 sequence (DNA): TGTGCCAGCAGTTACTTACCGGGACTAGCAGTCGGGGAGACCCAGTACTTC. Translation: CASSYLPGLAVGETQYF.

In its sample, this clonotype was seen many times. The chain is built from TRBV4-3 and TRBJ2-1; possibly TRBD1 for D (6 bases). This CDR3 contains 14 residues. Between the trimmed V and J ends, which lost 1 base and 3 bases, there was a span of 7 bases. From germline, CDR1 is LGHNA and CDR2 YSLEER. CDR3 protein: CASSQVRGYNEQFF. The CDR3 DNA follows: TGCGCCAGCAGCCAAGTCAGGGGCTACAATGAGCAGTTCTTC.